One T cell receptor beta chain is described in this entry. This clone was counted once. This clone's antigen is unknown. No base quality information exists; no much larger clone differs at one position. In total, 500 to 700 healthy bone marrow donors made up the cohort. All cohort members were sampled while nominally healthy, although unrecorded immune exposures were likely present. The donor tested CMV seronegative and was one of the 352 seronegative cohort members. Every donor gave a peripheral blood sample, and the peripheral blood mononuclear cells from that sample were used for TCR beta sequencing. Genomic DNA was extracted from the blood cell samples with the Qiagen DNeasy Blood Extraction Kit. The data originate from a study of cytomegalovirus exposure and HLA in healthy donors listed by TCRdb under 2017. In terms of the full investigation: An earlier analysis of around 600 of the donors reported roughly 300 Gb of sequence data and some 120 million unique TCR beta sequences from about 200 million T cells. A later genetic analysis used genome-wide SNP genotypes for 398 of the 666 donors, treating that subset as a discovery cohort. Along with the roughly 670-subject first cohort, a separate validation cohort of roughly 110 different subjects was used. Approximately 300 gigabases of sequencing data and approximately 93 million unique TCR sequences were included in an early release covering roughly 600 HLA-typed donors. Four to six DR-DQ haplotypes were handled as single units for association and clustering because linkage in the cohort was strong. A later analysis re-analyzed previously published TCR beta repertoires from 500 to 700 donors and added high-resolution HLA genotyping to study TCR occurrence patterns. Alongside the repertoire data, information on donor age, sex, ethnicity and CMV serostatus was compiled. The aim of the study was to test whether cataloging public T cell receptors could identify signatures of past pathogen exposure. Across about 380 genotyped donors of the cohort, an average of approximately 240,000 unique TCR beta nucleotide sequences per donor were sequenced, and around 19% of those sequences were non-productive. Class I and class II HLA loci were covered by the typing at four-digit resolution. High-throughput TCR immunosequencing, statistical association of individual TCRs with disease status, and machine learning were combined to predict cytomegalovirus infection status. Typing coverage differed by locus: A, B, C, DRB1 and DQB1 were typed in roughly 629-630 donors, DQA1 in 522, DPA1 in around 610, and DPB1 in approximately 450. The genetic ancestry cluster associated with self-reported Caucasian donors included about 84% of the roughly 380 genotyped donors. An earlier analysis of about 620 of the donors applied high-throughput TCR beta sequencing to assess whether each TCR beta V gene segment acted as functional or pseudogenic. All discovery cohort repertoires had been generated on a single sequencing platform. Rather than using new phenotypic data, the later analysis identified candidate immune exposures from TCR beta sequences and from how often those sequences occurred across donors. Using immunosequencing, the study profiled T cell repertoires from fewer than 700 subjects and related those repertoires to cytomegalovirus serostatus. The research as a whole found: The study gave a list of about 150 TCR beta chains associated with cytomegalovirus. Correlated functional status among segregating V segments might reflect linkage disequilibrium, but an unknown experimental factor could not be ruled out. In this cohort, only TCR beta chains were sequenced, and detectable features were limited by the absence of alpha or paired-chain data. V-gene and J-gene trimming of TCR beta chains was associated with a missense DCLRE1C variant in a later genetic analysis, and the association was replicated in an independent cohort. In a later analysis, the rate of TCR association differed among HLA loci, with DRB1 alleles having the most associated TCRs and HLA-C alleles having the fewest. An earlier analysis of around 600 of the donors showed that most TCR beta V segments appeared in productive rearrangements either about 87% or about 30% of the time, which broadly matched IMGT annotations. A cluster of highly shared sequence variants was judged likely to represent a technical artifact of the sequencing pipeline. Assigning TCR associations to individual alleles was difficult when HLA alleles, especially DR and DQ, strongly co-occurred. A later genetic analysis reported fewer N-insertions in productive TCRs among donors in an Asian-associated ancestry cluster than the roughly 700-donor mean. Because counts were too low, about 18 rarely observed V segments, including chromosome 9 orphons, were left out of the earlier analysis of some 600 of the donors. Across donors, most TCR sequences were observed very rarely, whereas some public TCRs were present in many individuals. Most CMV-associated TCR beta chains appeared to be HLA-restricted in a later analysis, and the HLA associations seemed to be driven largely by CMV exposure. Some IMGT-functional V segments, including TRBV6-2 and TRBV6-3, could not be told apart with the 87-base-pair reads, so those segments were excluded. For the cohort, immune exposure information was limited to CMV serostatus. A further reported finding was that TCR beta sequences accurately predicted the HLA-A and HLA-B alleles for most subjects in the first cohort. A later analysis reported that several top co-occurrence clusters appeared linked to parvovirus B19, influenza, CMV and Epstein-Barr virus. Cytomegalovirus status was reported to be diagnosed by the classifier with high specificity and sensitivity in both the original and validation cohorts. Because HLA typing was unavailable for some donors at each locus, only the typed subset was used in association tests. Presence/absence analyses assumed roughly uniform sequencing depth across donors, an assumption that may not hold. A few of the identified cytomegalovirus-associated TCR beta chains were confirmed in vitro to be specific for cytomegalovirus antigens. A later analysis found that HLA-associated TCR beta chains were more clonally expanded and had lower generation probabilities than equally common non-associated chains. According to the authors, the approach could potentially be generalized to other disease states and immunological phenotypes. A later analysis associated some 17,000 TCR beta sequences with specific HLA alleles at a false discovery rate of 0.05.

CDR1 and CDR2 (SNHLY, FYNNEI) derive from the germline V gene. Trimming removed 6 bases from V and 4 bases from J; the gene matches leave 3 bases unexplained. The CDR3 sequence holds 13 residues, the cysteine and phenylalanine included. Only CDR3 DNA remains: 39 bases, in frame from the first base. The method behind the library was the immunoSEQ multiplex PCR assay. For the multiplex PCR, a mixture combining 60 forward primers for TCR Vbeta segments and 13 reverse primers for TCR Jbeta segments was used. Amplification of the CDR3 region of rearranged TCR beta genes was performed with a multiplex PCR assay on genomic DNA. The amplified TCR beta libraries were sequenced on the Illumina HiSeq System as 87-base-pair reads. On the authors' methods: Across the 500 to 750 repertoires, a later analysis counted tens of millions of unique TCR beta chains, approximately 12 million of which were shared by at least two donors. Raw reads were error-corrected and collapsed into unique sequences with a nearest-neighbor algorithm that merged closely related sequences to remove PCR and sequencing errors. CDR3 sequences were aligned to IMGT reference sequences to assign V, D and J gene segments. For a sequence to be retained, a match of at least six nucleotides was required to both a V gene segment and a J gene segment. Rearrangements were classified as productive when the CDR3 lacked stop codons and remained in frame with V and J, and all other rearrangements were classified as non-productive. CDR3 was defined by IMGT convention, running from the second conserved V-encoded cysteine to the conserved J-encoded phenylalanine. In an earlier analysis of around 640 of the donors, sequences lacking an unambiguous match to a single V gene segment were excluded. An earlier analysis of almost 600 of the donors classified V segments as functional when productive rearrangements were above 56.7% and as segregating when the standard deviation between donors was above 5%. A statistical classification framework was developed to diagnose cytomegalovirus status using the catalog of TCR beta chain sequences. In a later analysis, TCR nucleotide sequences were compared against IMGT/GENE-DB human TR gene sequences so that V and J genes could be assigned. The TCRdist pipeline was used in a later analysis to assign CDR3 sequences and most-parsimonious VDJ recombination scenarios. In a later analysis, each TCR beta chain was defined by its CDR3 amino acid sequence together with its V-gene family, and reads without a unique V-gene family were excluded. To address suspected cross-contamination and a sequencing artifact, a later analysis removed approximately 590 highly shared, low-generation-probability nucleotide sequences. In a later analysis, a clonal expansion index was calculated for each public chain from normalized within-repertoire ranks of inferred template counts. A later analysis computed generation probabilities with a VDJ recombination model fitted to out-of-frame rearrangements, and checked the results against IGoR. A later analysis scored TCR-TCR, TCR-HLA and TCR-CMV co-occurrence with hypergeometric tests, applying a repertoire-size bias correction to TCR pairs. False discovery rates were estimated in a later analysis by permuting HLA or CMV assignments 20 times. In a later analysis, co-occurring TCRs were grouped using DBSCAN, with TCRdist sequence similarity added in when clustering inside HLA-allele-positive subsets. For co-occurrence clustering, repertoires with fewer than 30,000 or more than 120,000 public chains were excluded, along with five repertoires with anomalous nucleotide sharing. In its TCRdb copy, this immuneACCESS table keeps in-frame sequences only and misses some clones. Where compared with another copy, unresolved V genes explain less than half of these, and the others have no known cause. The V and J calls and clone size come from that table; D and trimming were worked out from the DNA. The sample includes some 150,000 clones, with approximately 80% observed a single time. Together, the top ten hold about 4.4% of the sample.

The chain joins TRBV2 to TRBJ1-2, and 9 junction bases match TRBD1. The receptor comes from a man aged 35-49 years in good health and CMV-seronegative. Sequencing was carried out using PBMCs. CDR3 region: CASRGQGSYGYTF. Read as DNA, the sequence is TGTGCCAGCAGGGGACAGGGCTCCTATGGCTACACCTTC.